This TCR beta chain was sequenced for a study of blood T cell repertoires in COVID-19. Study members were between roughly 18 and 100 years old and lived in some 26 US regions. The study assigned cohorts using participant-reported clinical history. Each recovered donor of Cohort 3 presented with two negative PCRs, clearance, or symptom resolution. Data came from immunoSEQ multiplex PCR; TCRdb stores just in-frame clones and leaves some out. The sample records around 170,000 clones, 80% to 85% being singletons. Trimming pared 12 bases from V and 6 bases from J, leaving 17 bases between. This CDR3 spans 14 amino acids. CDR1 is KGHDR and CDR2 is SFDVKD in the germline V gene.

The sequence came from a woman aged 50 to 65 who had recovered from COVID-19. The sample was PBMCs or T cells enriched from blood (not recorded which). V is TRBV24-1 and J is TRBJ1-6; D unclear. As DNA, the CDR3 is TGTGCCCCGCGCCCAGGTGCCGTTAATTCACCCCTCCACTTT. This encodes CAPRPGAVNSPLHF.